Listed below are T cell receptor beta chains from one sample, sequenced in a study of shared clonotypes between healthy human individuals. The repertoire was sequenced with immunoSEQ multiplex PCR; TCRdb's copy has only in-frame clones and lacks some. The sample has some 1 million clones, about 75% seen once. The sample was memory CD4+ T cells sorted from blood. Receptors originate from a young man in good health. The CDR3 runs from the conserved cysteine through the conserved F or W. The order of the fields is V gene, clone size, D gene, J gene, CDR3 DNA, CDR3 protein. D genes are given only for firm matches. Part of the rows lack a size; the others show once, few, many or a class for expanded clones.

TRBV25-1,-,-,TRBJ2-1,TGTGCCAGCACGAGGAACAGGGACGGATCCTACAATGAGCAGTTCTTC,CASTRNRDGSYNEQFF
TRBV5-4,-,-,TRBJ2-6,TGTGCCAGCAGCGGGGGCCTCCTAAAGAGCTCTGGGGCCAACGTCCTGACTTTC,CASSGGLLKSSGANVLTF
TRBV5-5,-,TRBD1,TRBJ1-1,TGTGCCAGCAGCTCGGGACAGGGTGGTTTCCTGAACACTGAAGCTTTCTTT,CASSSGQGGFLNTEAFF
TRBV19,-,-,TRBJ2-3,TGTGCCAGTAGTATAGACCTTCCTGGCGGAGATACGCAGTATTTT,CASSIDLPGGDTQYF
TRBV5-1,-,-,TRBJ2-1,TGCGCCAGCAGCTTGTCGTCCCAAATGAATGAGCAGTTCTTC,CASSLSSQMNEQFF
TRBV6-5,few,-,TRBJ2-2,TGTGCCAGCACCCACTTGACTTTCACCGGGGAGCTGTTTTTT,CASTHLTFTGELFF
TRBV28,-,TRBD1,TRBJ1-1,TGTGCCAGCAGAGAACAGGGGAAATGGACTGAAGCTTTCTTT,CASREQGKWTEAFF
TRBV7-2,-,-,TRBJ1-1,TGTGCCAGCAGCTTAGAAAGGGGAAAAGGCACTGAAGCTTTCTTT,CASSLERGKGTEAFF
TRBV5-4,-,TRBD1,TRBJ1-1,TGTGCCAGCAGCTTGGAGACAGGGACTGAAGCTTTCTTT,CASSLETGTEAFF
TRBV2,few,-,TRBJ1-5,TGTGCCAGCACCGGGGGCAGAGATCAGCCCCAGCATTTT,CASTGGRDQPQHF
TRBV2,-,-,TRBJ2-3,TGTGCCAGCAGTGTGCAGACATTGGATACGCAGTATTTT,CASSVQTLDTQYF
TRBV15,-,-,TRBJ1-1,TGTGCCACCAGCCCGAGATTGAACACTGAAGCTTTCTTT,CATSPRLNTEAFF
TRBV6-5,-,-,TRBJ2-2,TGTGCCAGCAGTTACAGAGCCGGGGAGCTGTTTTTT,CASSYRAGELFF
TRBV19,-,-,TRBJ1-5,TGTGCCAGTAGTATAGTAACTACTCGACGGCATCAGCCCCAGCATTTT,CASSIVTTRRHQPQHF
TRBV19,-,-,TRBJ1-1,TGTGCCAGTAGTATACTAGGTGACAGCCGGGCTTTCTTT,CASSILGDSRAFF
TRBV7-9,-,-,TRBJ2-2,TGTGCCAGCAGCTTAGCCCCGAACACCGGGGAGCTGTTTTTT,CASSLAPNTGELFF
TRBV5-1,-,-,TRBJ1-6,TGCGCCAGCAGAGTTTTGGGACTGCAAAATTCACCCCTCCACTTT,CASRVLGLQNSPLHF
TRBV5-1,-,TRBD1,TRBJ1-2,TGCGCCAGCAGCCCACAGGGGATTATCCGCCTCAGCTATGGCTACACCTTC,CASSPQGIIRLSYGYTF
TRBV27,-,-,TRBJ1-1,TGTGCCAGCAGTTTAGGGGGCACAGTGGTTGGGGTTGAAGCTTTCTTT,CASSLGGTVVGVEAFF
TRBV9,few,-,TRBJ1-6,TGTGCCAGCAGCGTAGCCCCCTATAATTCACCCCTCCACTTT,CASSVAPYNSPLHF
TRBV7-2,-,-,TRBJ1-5,TGTGCCAGCAGCGCCGAAGGGGGGGCCCTCAATCAGCCCCAGCATTTT,CASSAEGGALNQPQHF
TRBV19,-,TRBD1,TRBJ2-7,TGTGCCAGTGGACAGGGGTGGGCCGAGCAGTACTTC,CASGQGWAEQYF
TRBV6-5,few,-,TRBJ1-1,TGTGCCAGCAGTCCAGGGGTGCGGAACACTGAAGCTTTCTTT,CASSPGVRNTEAFF
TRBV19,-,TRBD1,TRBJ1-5,TGTGCCAGTAGTATAGATTCTCAGGGGGGCCATCAGCCCCAGCATTTT,CASSIDSQGGHQPQHF
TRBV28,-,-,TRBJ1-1,TGTGCCAGCAGTTTTTCGGCGGCCGGGGCGAACACTGAAGCTTTCTTT,CASSFSAAGANTEAFF
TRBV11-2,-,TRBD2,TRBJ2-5,TGTGCCAGCAGCTTGGCCGGGAGGGCCGTAGAGACCCAGTACTTC,CASSLAGRAVETQYF
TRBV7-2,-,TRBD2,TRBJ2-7,TGTGCCAGCAGCCTGGGGGAGGGGCTAGCGTTGGTTTGGGAGCAGTACTTC,CASSLGEGLALVWEQYF